This TCR beta chain was observed in a study of T cell changes during pregnancy in multiple sclerosis. The repertoire was sequenced with immunoSEQ multiplex PCR; TCRdb's copy has only in-frame clones and lacks some. Here the sample spans tens of thousands of clones, 80% to 95% being singletons. This CDR3 spans 16 amino acids. J lost 5 bases, V lost 2 bases, and 2 bases had no gene match. The V gene's germline CDR1 is SGHNT and CDR2 YYREEE (reference sequence). This clone has only one observation. Source: peripheral blood, taken in the third trimester of pregnancy. The receptor was isolated from a female donor with multiple sclerosis, enrolled in a pregnancy study. The gene calls are TRBV5-4 and TRBJ2-2; 14 positions match TRBD2. The CDR3 loop reads CASSLGTSGSTGELFF. In nucleotides, the CDR3 is TGTGCCAGCAGCTTAGGGACTAGCGGGAGTACCGGGGAGCTGTTTTTT.